This T cell receptor beta chain was retrieved from a study of immune evolution from preneoplasia to lung adenocarcinoma. CDR1 is LGHNA and CDR2 is YSLEER in the germline V gene. The CDR3 consists of 15 residues. Trimming left V 6 bases short and J 5 bases short, with 19 bases between. Patient tissue came from resections in Japan or China, 2014–2017. Data came from immunoSEQ multiplex PCR; TCRdb stores just in-frame clones and leaves some out. The sample lists nearly 2,500 clones, roughly 85% occurring once. Study findings and constraints: Later-stage lesions seemingly showed higher T cell density and diversity than normal lung. From normal lung to invasive adenocarcinoma, top clone frequencies appeared to decrease.

This clone was counted once. The antigen remains undetermined. V is TRBV4-3 and J is TRBJ1-1, with a tentative D call TRBD1 (6 bases). This TCR was recovered from a person aged 45 to 59 with lung adenocarcinoma. The sequencing input was FFPE normal lung tissue adjacent to the tumor. This chain's CDR3 is CASSTIQGGRTEAFF. The CDR3 nucleotides read TGCGCCAGCAGTACGATACAGGGAGGGAGGACTGAAGCTTTCTTT.